The 23 T cell receptor beta chains reported below all come from one sample, sequenced in a study of control samples from healthy donors and cancer patients. The data were produced by immunoSEQ multiplex PCR, yet TCRdb's version contains in-frame clones alone and is incomplete. Of 170,000 or so clones in the sample, around 92% were seen once. The sample taken for sequencing was blood. All receptors derive from a woman in her forties in good health.

The J gene is TRBJ1-5, the V gene TRBV28, with 7 nucleotides matching TRBD1. The length of the CDR3 is 16 residues. Germline V CDR1 and CDR2: MDHEN, SYDVKM. Germline trimming cut 4 bases from V and 0 bases from J; bases unmatched to any gene: 6. CDR3 sequence: CASSSGQPYSNQPQHF. The CDR3 DNA sequence: TGTGCCAGCAGTTCGGGACAGCCGTATAGCAATCAGCCCCAGCATTTT.

V gene TRBV28 combines with J gene TRBJ1-5; D might be TRBD1 (5 bases). Trimming removed 5 bases from V and 5 bases from J, with 13 bases in between. This CDR3 is 14 amino acids long. Looked up from germline, CDR1 is MDHEN and CDR2 is SYDVKM. The CDR3 loop is CASSETGADQPQHF. CDR3 bases: TGTGCCAGCAGTGAAACAGGAGCCGATCAGCCCCAGCATTTT.

This chain uses TRBV5-1 with TRBJ1-1; D is perhaps TRBD1 (5 bases). Germline V gene lookup returns CDR1 SGHRS and CDR2 YFSETQ. V was cut by 4 bases and J by 5 bases, with 21 bases left in between. The CDR3 covers 16 residues. This CDR3 reads CASSPRLGGIGTEAFF. As DNA, the CDR3 is TGCGCCAGCAGCCCACGACTTGGGGGGATAGGTACTGAAGCTTTCTTT.

This clone was found a few times. V is TRBV6-5 and J is TRBJ1-1; D gene unclear. The CDR3 length is 14 residues. Looked up from germline, CDR1 is MNHEY and CDR2 is SVGAGI. Trimming took off 6 bases at V and 0 bases at J, with 11 bases between the two ends. The CDR3 sequence: CASRGWFMNTEAFF. The CDR3 region has the DNA TGTGCCAGCAGGGGGTGGTTTATGAACACTGAAGCTTTCTTT.

The chain joins TRBV6-5 to TRBJ1-6; TRBD1 is a possible D gene (5 bases). This CDR3 has 14 amino acids. The ends were cut back, 9 bases at V and 9 bases at J, with 18 bases in the middle. The germline CDR1 and CDR2 sequences are MNHEY and SVGAGI. The CDR3 here is CASAGGGLVSPLHF. CDR3 nucleotide sequence: TGTGCCAGTGCCGGGGGAGGACTCGTTTCACCCCTCCACTTT.

This chain uses TRBV12-5 with TRBJ1-6; D might be TRBD1 (6 bases). Trimming stripped 6 bases from V and 14 bases from J, with 26 bases between. CDR1 and CDR2 from the germline V gene are LGHNT and FRNRAP. CDR3 length: 16 residues. In DNA form, the CDR3 reads TGTGCTAGTGGCGTGTCGGAACAGGGATTTATTTGGGCCCTCCACTTT. Translation: CASGVSEQGFIWALHF.

The J gene is TRBJ1-1, the V gene TRBV3-1 (or the pseudogene TRBV3-2); D is possibly TRBD1 (6 bases). V lost 4 bases to trimming and J lost 1 base, with 13 bases between them. The CDR3 consists of 15 residues. CDR1 is LGHDT, CDR2 YNNKEL, per germline (reference sequence). The CDR3 protein is CASSPWDTQNTEAFF. The CDR3 DNA follows: TGTGCCAGCAGCCCCTGGGACACCCAGAACACTGAAGCTTTCTTT.

V gene TRBV21-1 combines with J gene TRBJ1-2. TRBV21-1 is marked as a pseudogene. The CDR3 sequence is 12 residues long. The CDR3 is CASEGGFYGYTF. CDR3 in DNA: TGTGCCAGCGAGGGAGGGTTCTATGGCTACACCTTC.

This clone was seen a single time. V usage is TRBV5-6 and J usage is TRBJ1-2; unclear D gene. The CDR3 contains 12 residues. With 1 base removed from V and 8 bases from J, the gap between germline ends came to 9 bases. Germline lookup yields CDR1 SGHDT and CDR2 YYEEEE. CDR3 residues: CASSLPMGGYTF. The DNA of the CDR3 is TGTGCCAGCAGCTTGCCTATGGGGGGCTACACCTTC.

This clone was seen just once. The chain couples TRBV19 to TRBJ2-7, with D possibly being TRBD1 or TRBD2 (6 bases each). Germline V CDR1 and CDR2: LNHDA, SQIVND (reference sequence). V lost 4 bases and J lost 2, with 15 bases in between. CDR3 length: 15 amino acids. CDR3: CASSTGGWQTYEQYF. In DNA, the CDR3 is TGTGCCAGTAGTACCGGGGGCTGGCAGACCTACGAGCAGTACTTC.

V and J are TRBV7-8 and TRBJ1-4, with 7 bases aligning to TRBD1. Germline CDR1 SGHVS, CDR2 FQNEAQ. V gave up 5 bases and J gave up 8 bases; unmatched junction bases: 8. The CDR3 is 14 residues long. CDR3 DNA: TGTGCCAGCAGCCCCAACCGGGACAGCGAAAAACTGTTTTTT. Amino acid sequence: CASSPNRDSEKLFF.

The chain combines TRBV27 with TRBJ2-5; D may be TRBD1 (5 bases). The CDR3 is 15 amino acids. Germline V gives CDR1 MNHEY, CDR2 SMNVEV (reference sequence). The V end was cut by 6 bases, the J end by 4 bases, with 18 bases between. CDR3: CASRSKITGSETQYF. In DNA, the CDR3 is TGTGCCAGCAGATCTAAAATCACAGGTTCAGAGACCCAGTACTTC.

This rearrangement joins TRBV4-1 to TRBJ2-7, with a possible D match to TRBD2 (6 bases). Trimming took off 1 base at V and 2 bases at J, with 12 bases between the two ends. Germline CDR1 is MGHRA and CDR2 is YSYEKL. The CDR3 runs 15 residues. The CDR3 reads CASSQARDSPYEQYF. For the CDR3, the DNA is TGCGCCAGCAGCCAAGCGAGGGACTCGCCCTACGAGCAGTACTTC.

The CDR3 bases are TGTGCCAGCAGCTTCCCCACTGGGGGCGCCGGCACCGGGGAGCTGTTTTTT. It codes for CASSFPTGGAGTGELFF. The chain links TRBV5-6 to TRBJ2-2, with D possibly matching TRBD1 (6 bases). V gave up 2 bases and J gave up 4 bases, with 18 bases separating them. The germline gives CDR1 SGHDT, CDR2 YYEEEE. The CDR3 covers 17 residues.

V is TRBV12-3 or TRBV12-4 and J is TRBJ1-4; D is uncertain. This CDR3 has 13 residues. V was clipped by 0 bases and J by 8 bases, with 7 bases between them. Here the CDR3 DNA reads TGTGCCAGCAGTTTAGCAGAGACCGAAAAACTGTTTTTT. It codes for CASSLAETEKLFF.

The chain couples TRBV7-9 to TRBJ1-6; TRBD1 might be the D (5 bases). Germline V gene sequence: CDR1 SEHNR, CDR2 FQNEAQ (reference sequence). Between the trimmed V and J ends, which lost 0 bases and 9 bases, there was a span of 12 bases. The CDR3 spans 15 residues. Here the CDR3 DNA reads TGTGCCAGCAGCTTAGCCTCTAATAGGGGTTCACCCCTCCACTTT. Residues: CASSLASNRGSPLHF.

The V and J genes are TRBV5-8 and TRBJ1-2; 7 positions agree with TRBD1. Per germline, CDR1 SGHTS and CDR2 YDEGEE. CDR3 length: 14 residues. J gave up 3 bases and V 4 bases, and 6 bases lay outside the gene matches. CDR3 sequence reads: CASSQTGTDYGYTF. The DNA of the CDR3 is TGTGCCAGCAGCCAAACCGGGACAGACTATGGCTACACCTTC. The full variable domain, its missing parts supplied by reference TRBV5-8 and TRBJ1-2, is EAGVTQSPTHLIKTRGQQATLRCSPISGHTSVYWYQQALGLGLQFLLWYDEGEERNRGNFPPRFSGRQFPNYSSELNVNALELEDSALYLCASSQTGTDYGYTFGSGTRLTVV.

The CDR3 sequence: CASSRTRDRVGYTF. CDR3 bases: TGTGCCAGCTCACGCACCCGGGACAGGGTTGGCTACACCTTC. The V gene is TRBV18, the J gene TRBJ1-2; 9 bases align to TRBD1. The CDR3 totals 14 residues. Germline CDR1 reads KGHSH; CDR2 reads LQKENI. V lost 4 bases to trimming and J lost 7 bases; unmatched junction nucleotides: 7. Full variable domain (remainder filled in from reference TRBV18 and TRBJ1-2): NAGVMQNPRHLVRRRGQEARLRCSPMKGHSHVYWYRQLPEEGLKFMVYLQKENIIDESGMPKERFSAEFPKEGPSILRIQQVVRGDSAAYFCASSRTRDRVGYTFGSGTRLTVV.

The V gene is TRBV19, the J gene TRBJ1-1; TRBD1 might be the D (5 bases). The CDR3 is 14 amino acids. V was trimmed by 2 bases and J by 7 bases, leaving 14 bases between them. Germline CDR1 is LNHDA and CDR2 is SQIVND (reference sequence). As DNA, the CDR3 is TGTGCCAGTAGTATACTGGACACAGTCTATGAAGCTTTCTTT. This encodes CASSILDTVYEAFF.

The gene calls are TRBV6-1 and TRBJ1-2, with D possibly being TRBD1 (6 bases). Trimming removed 3 bases at V and 5 bases at J, with 10 bases between. The germline gives CDR1 MNHNS, CDR2 SASEGT. This CDR3 has 13 amino acids. CDR3 sequence: CASSEGAGYGYTF. DNA for the CDR3: TGTGCCAGCAGTGAGGGGGCCGGGTATGGCTACACCTTC.

V gene TRBV24-1 combines with J gene TRBJ2-3; D is ambiguous. Germline CDR1 reads KGHDR; CDR2 reads SFDVKD. The CDR3 contains 15 residues. V lost 4 bases, J lost 1 base, and 11 bases lay in between. DNA for the CDR3: TGTGCCACCAGTGACCCGGACGGAGGCACAGATACGCAGTATTTT. Its protein product is CATSDPDGGTDTQYF.

As to this clone: Sequence at one end of the junction differs from germline and may be a read error. As DNA, the CDR3 is TGTGCCAGAAGCTTAGTCGGGGGGCAGGAGACCCAGTACTTC. This encodes CARSLVGGQETQYF. The chain couples TRBV7-2 to TRBJ2-5; D possibly corresponds to TRBD2 (7 bases). The CDR3 extends over 14 amino acids. The germline V gene encodes CDR1 SGHTA and CDR2 FQGNSA.

This rearrangement joins TRBV18 to TRBJ1-1; the match to TRBD1 covers 7 bases. The CDR3 sequence is 14 residues long. Trimming took 3 bases from V and 4 from J; bases not matched to a gene: 5. Looked up from germline, CDR1 is KGHSH and CDR2 is LQKENI. The CDR3 DNA is TGTGCCAGCTCACCTGCGGGACAGTCCACTGAAGCTTTCTTT. The encoded protein is CASSPAGQSTEAFF.